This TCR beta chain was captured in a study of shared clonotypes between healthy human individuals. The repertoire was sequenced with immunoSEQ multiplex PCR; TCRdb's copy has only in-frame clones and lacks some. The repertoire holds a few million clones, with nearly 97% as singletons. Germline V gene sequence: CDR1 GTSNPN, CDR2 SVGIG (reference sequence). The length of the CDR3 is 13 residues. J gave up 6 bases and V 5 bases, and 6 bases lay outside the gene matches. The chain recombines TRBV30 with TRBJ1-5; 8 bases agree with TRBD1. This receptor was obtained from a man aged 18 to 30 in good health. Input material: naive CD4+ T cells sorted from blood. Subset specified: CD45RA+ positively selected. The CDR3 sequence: CAWATGDVQPQHF. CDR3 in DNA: TGTGCCTGGGCGACAGGGGATGTTCAGCCCCAGCATTTT.